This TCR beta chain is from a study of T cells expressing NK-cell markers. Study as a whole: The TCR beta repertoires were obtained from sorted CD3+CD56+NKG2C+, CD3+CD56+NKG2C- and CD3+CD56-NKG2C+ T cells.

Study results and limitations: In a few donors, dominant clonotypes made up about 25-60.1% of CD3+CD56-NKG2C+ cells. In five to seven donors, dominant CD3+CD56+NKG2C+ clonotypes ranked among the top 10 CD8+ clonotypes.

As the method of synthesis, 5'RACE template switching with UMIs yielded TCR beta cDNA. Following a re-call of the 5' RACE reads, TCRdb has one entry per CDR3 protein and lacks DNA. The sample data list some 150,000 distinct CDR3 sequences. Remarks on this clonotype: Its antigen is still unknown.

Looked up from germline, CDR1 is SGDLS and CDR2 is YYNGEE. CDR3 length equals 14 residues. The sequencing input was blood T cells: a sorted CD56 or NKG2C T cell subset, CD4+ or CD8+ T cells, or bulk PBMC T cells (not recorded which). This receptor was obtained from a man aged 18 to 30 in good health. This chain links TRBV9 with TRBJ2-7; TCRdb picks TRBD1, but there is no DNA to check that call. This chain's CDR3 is CASSPRTGFYEQYF.